The 12 T cell receptor beta chains presented below share a single source sample, sequenced in a study of T cells in Graves' hyperthyroidism and ophthalmopathy (dated by TCRdb to the late 2010s). Receptors were amplified or captured by multiplex PCR. Sequencing was performed on an Illumina HiSeq 2000. The TCR beta CDR3 regions were amplified from RNA transcripts. For the first round of RT-PCR on the TCR CDR3, the HTBI primer set was used together with the Qiagen OneStep RT-PCR kit. TCRdb reanalyzed the raw reads on its own, using fastp at Q25 for trimming and MiXCR for clone calling, and kept in-frame beta chains. Rows are combined by CDR3 protein, so each entry shows the most common genes and DNA. Across this sample there are 150,000 to 200,000 distinct CDR3 sequences, with 9.4% seen only once. The ten top clones hold approximately 20% of the sample. Sequenced material: blood. The source is a woman under 30 with Graves' hyperthyroidism that later progressed to Graves' ophthalmopathy.

A note on this clonotype: This sequence may be a read error, since a much larger clone differs from it by one base. The chain links TRBV24-1 to TRBJ2-2, with TRBD1 matching over 10 bases. This CDR3 has 16 residues. V shed 4 bases, J shed 3 bases, and the junction held 4 bases outside the gene matches. Per the germline V gene, CDR1 is KGHDR and CDR2 is SFDVKD. Here the CDR3 reads CATSDPGTGDTGELFF. CDR3 DNA sequence: TGTGCCACCAGTGACCCCGGGACAGGGGACACCGGGGAGCTGTTTTTT.

This clonotype was counted at least ten times. The chain is built from TRBV6-1 and TRBJ1-5; TRBD1 matches at 7 bases. CDR1 is MNHNS, CDR2 SASEGT, per germline. V lost 1 base to trimming and J lost 3 bases; unmatched junction nucleotides: 12. The CDR3 is 18 residues long. The CDR3 reads CASSEGRGRGMNNQPQHF. The CDR3 DNA sequence: TGTGCCAGCAGTGAAGGGAGGGGGCGCGGGATGAACAATCAGCCCCAGCATTTT.

A few counts support this clonotype. This chain joins TRBV10-2 and TRBJ2-1, with TRBD2 matching 8 bases. Trimming cost V 0 bases and J 5 bases; bases outside gene matches: 3. The CDR3 sequence is 15 residues long. Germline V lookup: CDR1 WSHSY, CDR2 SAAADI. The CDR3 here is CASSESAGVDNEQFF. Written as DNA, the CDR3 is TGCGCCAGCAGTGAGTCAGCGGGGGTAGACAATGAGCAGTTCTTC.

This clonotype has ten or more counts. The chain recombines TRBV6-5 with TRBJ1-5; D gene ambiguous. Looked up from germline, CDR1 is MNHEY and CDR2 is SVGAGI. The V end was cut by 2 bases, the J end by 5 bases, with 10 bases between. The CDR3 is made up of 14 amino acids. In nucleotides, the CDR3 is TGTGCCAGCAGTTACGGACCTACCCATCAGCCCCAGCATTTT. Its protein is CASSYGPTHQPQHF.

This clonotype was counted at least ten times. V and J are TRBV29-1 and TRBJ2-1; weak D call: TRBD2 (5 bases). The CDR3 totals 14 residues. V dropped 4 bases and J dropped 4 bases, with 14 bases sitting between them. Germline assignment: CDR1 SQVTM and CDR2 ANQGSEA. CDR3 bases: TGCAGCGTTGTTAGAGGCGGGCGATACAATGAGCAGTTCTTC. Amino acids: CSVVRGGRYNEQFF.

At least ten counts were recorded for this clonotype. The chain is built from TRBV24-1 and TRBJ2-3; TRBD1 matches 9 bases. This CDR3 has 15 residues. Unmatched junction bases numbered 7, after V lost 4 bases and J lost 6 bases. The germline V gene encodes CDR1 KGHDR and CDR2 SFDVKD. The CDR3 coding sequence is TGTGCCACCAGTGACCCGGGACAGGGATCTGATACGCAGTATTTT. Its translation is CATSDPGQGSDTQYF.

This clonotype was counted at least ten times. The CDR3 spells CASSLGTGINNEQFF. The DNA of the CDR3 is TGTGCCAGCAGCTTAGGGACAGGGATTAACAATGAGCAGTTCTTC. V and J are TRBV11-2 and TRBJ2-1; 8 nucleotides align to TRBD1. The germline gives CDR1 SGHAT, CDR2 FQNNGV. The length of the CDR3 is 15 residues. J gave up 5 bases and V 1 base, and 4 bases lay outside the gene matches. The full variable domain, its missing parts supplied by reference TRBV11-2 and TRBJ2-1, is EAGVAQSPRYKIIEKRQSVAFWCNPISGHATLYWYQQILGQGPKLLIQFQNNGVVDDSQLPKDRFSAERLKGVDSTLKIQPAKLEDSAVYLCASSLGTGINNEQFFGPGTRLTVL.

This clonotype occurred many times. The V and J genes are TRBV13 and TRBJ2-5; 11 bases agree with TRBD2. Losses at the gene ends were 5 bases for V and 2 bases for J; bases not matched to a gene: 7. Germline V gene lookup returns CDR1 PRHDT and CDR2 FYEKMQ (reference sequence). The CDR3 contains 16 residues. The CDR3 is CASSAGLAGLQETQYF. The CDR3 DNA follows: TGTGCCAGCAGCGCCGGACTAGCGGGTCTTCAAGAGACCCAGTACTTC.

This clonotype was detected many times. This chain connects TRBV6-1 to TRBJ2-4; a weak D match, TRBD2 (6 bases). This CDR3 contains 13 residues. Trimming took off 6 bases at V and 0 bases at J, with 6 bases between the two ends. CDR1 and CDR2 from the germline V gene are MNHNS and SASEGT. CDR3 nucleotides: TGTGCCAGCAGGGGACTAGCCAAAAACATTCAGTACTTC. Translated, it gives CASRGLAKNIQYF.

At least ten counts were recorded for this clonotype. The V gene is TRBV12-3 or TRBV12-4, the J gene TRBJ2-7; D uncertain. The CDR3 length is 13 residues. Trimming took off 3 bases at V and 6 bases at J, with 12 bases between the two ends. CDR3 bases: TGTGCCAGCAGTTTCGATCTTAGCCCCGAGCAGTACTTC. It specifies CASSFDLSPEQYF.

The genes are TRBV6-5 and TRBJ2-1; D remains unclear. Looked up from germline, CDR1 is MNHEY and CDR2 is SVGAGI. This CDR3 contains 15 residues. V was clipped by 0 bases and J by 6 bases, with 12 bases between them. CDR3 protein: CASSYSIDRANEQFF. DNA for the CDR3: TGTGCCAGCAGTTACTCGATCGACCGGGCCAATGAGCAGTTCTTC.

This clonotype was picked up many times. This chain uses TRBV3-1 with TRBJ1-5; D gene unclear. The germline V gene has CDR1 LGHDT and CDR2 YNNKEL (reference sequence). The CDR3 length is 14 residues. Trimming removed 1 base at V and 4 bases at J, with 8 bases between. CDR3 in DNA: TGTGCCAGCAGCCAAGGATTCGGGAATCAGCCCCAGCATTTT. This encodes CASSQGFGNQPQHF.